One T cell receptor (beta chain) is described in this entry. Its antigen is currently unknown. The data belong to a study of CD4+ T cells in melanoma. Study conclusions and caveats: In melanoma, neoantigen-specific CD4+ T cells reportedly differed in differentiation state. A reported correlation linked neoantigen-specific CD4+ T cells to CD8+, macrophage and B cell function.

V lost 2 bases and J lost 5, with 9 bases in between. Germline lookup yields CDR1 MNHNY and CDR2 SVGAGI (reference sequence). The CDR3 loop spans 13 amino acids. Clones were sequenced by immunoSEQ multiplex PCR, and TCRdb holds only the in-frame ones, with some missing. The profile covers some 13,000 clones, with about 64% appearing a single time and about a sixth taken by the ten largest. This sequence joins TRBV6-6 and TRBJ1-2; D is ambiguous. This receptor was identified in a human donor with melanoma. Material: cells from a culture (not recorded whether cultured in vitro). This chain's CDR3 is CASSYTRDYGYTF. The CDR3 region has the DNA TGTGCCAGCAGTTACACTCGGGATTATGGCTACACCTTC.